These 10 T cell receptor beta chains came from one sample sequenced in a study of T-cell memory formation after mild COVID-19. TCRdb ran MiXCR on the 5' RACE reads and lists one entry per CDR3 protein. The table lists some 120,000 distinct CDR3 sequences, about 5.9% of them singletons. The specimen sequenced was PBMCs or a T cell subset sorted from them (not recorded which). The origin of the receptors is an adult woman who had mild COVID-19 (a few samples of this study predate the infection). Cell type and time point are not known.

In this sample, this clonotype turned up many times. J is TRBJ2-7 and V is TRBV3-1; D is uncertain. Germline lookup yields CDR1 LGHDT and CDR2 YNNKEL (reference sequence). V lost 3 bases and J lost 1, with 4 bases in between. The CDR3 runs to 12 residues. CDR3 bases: TGTGCCAGCAGCCAGTTGTCCTACGAGCAGTACTTC. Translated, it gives CASSQLSYEQYF.

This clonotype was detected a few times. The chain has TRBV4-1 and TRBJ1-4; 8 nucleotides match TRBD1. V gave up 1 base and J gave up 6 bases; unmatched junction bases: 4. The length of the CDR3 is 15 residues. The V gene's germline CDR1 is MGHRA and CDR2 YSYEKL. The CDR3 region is CASSQAGQGDEKLFF. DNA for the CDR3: TGCGCCAGCAGCCAAGCCGGACAGGGAGATGAAAAACTGTTTTTT.

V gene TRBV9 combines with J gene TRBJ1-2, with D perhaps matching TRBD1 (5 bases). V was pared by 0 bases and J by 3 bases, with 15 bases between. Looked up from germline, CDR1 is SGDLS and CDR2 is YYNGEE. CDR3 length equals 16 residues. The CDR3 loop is CASSVEGQGIYYGYTF. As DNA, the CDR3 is TGTGCCAGCAGCGTAGAAGGGCAGGGTATTTACTATGGCTACACCTTC.

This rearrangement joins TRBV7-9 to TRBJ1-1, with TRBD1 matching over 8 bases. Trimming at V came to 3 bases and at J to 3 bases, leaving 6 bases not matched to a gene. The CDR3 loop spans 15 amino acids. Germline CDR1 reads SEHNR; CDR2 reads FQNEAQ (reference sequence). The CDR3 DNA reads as TGTGCCAGCAGCTTGGGGGACAGGCGATACACTGAAGCTTTCTTT. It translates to CASSLGDRRYTEAFF.

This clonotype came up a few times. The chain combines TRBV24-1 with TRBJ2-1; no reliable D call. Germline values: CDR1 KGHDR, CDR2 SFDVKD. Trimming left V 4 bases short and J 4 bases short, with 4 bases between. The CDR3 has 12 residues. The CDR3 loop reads CATSENYNEQFF. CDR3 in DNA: TGTGCCACCAGTGAAAATTACAATGAGCAGTTCTTC.

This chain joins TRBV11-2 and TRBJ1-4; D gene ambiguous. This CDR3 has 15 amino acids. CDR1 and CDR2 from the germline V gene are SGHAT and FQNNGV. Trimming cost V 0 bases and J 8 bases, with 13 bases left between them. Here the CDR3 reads CASSLDGRVGEKLFF. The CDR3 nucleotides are TGTGCCAGCAGCTTAGATGGGCGAGTTGGCGAAAAACTGTTTTTT.

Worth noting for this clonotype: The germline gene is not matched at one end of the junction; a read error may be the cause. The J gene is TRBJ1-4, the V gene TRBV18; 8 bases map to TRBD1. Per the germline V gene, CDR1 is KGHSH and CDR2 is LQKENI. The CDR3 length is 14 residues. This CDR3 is CAISPPGQDEKLFF. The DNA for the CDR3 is TGTGCCATCTCACCACCGGGACAGGATGAAAAACTGTTTTTT.

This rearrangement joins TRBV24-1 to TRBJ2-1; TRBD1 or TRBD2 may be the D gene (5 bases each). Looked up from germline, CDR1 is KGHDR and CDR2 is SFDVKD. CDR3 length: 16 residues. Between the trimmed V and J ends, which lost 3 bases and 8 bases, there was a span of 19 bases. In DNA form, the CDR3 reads TGTGCCACCAGTGATAGGTTCGGGGCCGCAAGGGATGAGCAGTTCTTC. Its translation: CATSDRFGAARDEQFF.

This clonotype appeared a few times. The CDR3 nucleotides are TGCGCCAGCAGCCGTAGCGGGAGCAAAGAGACCCAGTACTTC. Encoded protein: CASSRSGSKETQYF. V and J are TRBV23-1 and TRBJ2-5; 9 positions match TRBD2. TRBV23-1 is designated an ORF whose function remains uncertain. The CDR3 length is 14 residues. The V and J ends lost 6 bases and 3 bases, in that order; junction bases with no gene match: 5.

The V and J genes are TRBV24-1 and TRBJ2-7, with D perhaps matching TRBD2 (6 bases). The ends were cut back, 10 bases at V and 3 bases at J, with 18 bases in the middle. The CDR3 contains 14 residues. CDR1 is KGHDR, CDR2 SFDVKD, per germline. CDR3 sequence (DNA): TGTGCCACTGCAGGACAACCGCGGGGCTACGAGCAGTACTTC. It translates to CATAGQPRGYEQYF.